The T cell receptor (beta chain) described here comes from a study of blood T cells in healthy people across ages. Broader study findings: Age advanced and TCR beta diversity per million T cells fell, roughly linearly.

Together with a sample-barcoded 5' primer, a J-beta primer mix was included in a second PCR lasting roughly 6 to 12 cycles. A single record per CDR3 protein comes from TCRdb applying MiXCR to the 5' RACE reads. The sample contains 850,000 to 1,000,000 distinct CDR3 sequences, about 48% of which appear only once. The CDR3 has 13 residues. In germline, CDR1 is MNHEY, CDR2 SVGAGI. A word on this clonotype: Its antigen remains unidentified.

This TCR came from a young man in good health. The material sequenced was blood. The chain links TRBV6-5 to TRBJ2-5, with TRBD2 as a possible D gene (5 bases). The J call may be incorrect, as the DNA end agrees better with TRBJ2-7. As DNA, the CDR3 is TGTGCCAGCTTCCCGCCCCTAGGAGGCGAGCAGTACTTC. It encodes CASFPPLGGEQYF.